Shown below are 21 T cell receptor beta chains from a single sample sequenced in a study of blood T cell repertoires in COVID-19. This table comes from immunoSEQ multiplex PCR, and its TCRdb copy is limited to in-frame clones, with some not included. The table records more than 85,000 clones, around 86% of them present only once. The specimen was peripheral blood. These receptors were obtained from an elderly man with acute or convalescent COVID-19.

The chain is built from TRBV2 and TRBJ1-1, with D hard to call. The CDR3 loop spans 13 amino acids. Germline CDR1 and CDR2: SNHLY and FYNNEI. Trimming took off 7 bases at V and 1 base at J, with 10 bases between the two ends. The CDR3 nucleotides read TGTGCCAGCACTCAATACGGGAACACTGAAGCTTTCTTT. Amino acids: CASTQYGNTEAFF.

This chain uses TRBV6-5 with TRBJ1-6, with D possibly matching TRBD1 (6 bases). Germline-derived CDR1 and CDR2 are MNHEY and SVGAGI. Trimming stripped 6 bases from V and 7 bases from J, with 13 bases between. The CDR3 contains 14 residues. The CDR3: CASRAPGENSPLHF. The CDR3 DNA follows: TGTGCCAGCAGAGCCCCAGGGGAAAATTCACCCCTCCACTTT.

This chain links TRBV4-1 with TRBJ1-6; 10 bases are shared with TRBD1. Germline CDR1 MGHRA, CDR2 YSYEKL. The CDR3 length is 15 residues. V lost 5 bases, J lost 8 bases, and 6 bases stayed unmatched. CDR3 sequence reads: CASSYLGTGDSPLHF. The CDR3 DNA follows: TGCGCCAGCAGCTACCTCGGGACAGGGGATTCACCCCTCCACTTT.

The chain couples TRBV18 to TRBJ2-7; D is possibly TRBD2 (5 bases). V was shortened by 3 bases and J by 5 bases, with 14 bases between the two germline ends. This CDR3 has 14 residues. CDR1 KGHSH and CDR2 LQKENI come from the germline V gene. CDR3 coding DNA: TGTGCCAGCTCACCTGTGGAGGTCCAGCACGAGCAGTACTTC. It yields the protein CASSPVEVQHEQYF.

V gene TRBV7-2 combines with J gene TRBJ1-5; 7 bases fit TRBD1. The ends lost 5 bases at V and 2 bases at J; junction bases unmatched: 9. Per germline, CDR1 SGHTA and CDR2 FQGNSA. The CDR3 contains 16 residues. This chain's CDR3 is CASSAQQGNGNQPQHF. CDR3 DNA: TGTGCCAGCAGCGCCCAACAGGGGAATGGCAATCAGCCCCAGCATTTT.

V is TRBV18 and J is TRBJ1-2; D is unclear. This CDR3 is 14 amino acids long. Germline V gene lookup returns CDR1 KGHSH and CDR2 LQKENI. With 2 bases removed from V and 3 bases from J, the gap between germline ends came to 10 bases. CDR3: CASSPETTDYGYTF. In DNA, the CDR3 is TGTGCCAGCTCACCAGAGACAACCGACTATGGCTACACCTTC. The entire variable domain, with the rest obtained from reference TRBV18 and TRBJ1-2, is as follows: NAGVMQNPRHLVRRRGQEARLRCSPMKGHSHVYWYRQLPEEGLKFMVYLQKENIIDESGMPKERFSAEFPKEGPSILRIQQVVRGDSAAYFCASSPETTDYGYTFGSGTRLTVV.

The CDR3 region is CASSPPTGRNEQFF. The DNA for the CDR3 is TGTGCCAGCTCACCACCGACAGGAAGGAATGAGCAGTTCTTC. The gene calls are TRBV18 and TRBJ2-1; tentative D call: TRBD1 (6 bases). The CDR3 is 14 residues long. V lost 0 bases to trimming and J lost 7 bases, with 10 bases between them. Germline lookup yields CDR1 KGHSH and CDR2 LQKENI.

The chain carries TRBV6-1 and TRBJ1-5; 10 bases are a match to TRBD1. In germline, CDR1 is MNHNS, CDR2 SASEGT. The CDR3 consists of 14 residues. V trimming: 6 bases; J trimming: 9 bases; junction bases outside the gene matches: 8. The CDR3 nucleotides read TGTGCCAGCAGCGACCAGACAGGGGGCTGGCCCCAGCATTTT. Its translation: CASSDQTGGWPQHF.

The chain joins TRBV5-1 to TRBJ1-1; 11 bases match TRBD1. The germline V gene encodes CDR1 SGHRS and CDR2 YFSETQ. The V gene end was trimmed by 4 bases and the J gene end by 4 bases; junction bases not matched to a gene: 9. The CDR3 runs to 16 residues. The CDR3, as DNA: TGCGCCAGCAGCCCCGGGACAGGGGGATTTATCACTGAAGCTTTCTTT. It is translated as CASSPGTGGFITEAFF. The full variable domain, with the rest looked up from reference TRBV5-1 and TRBJ1-1, is KAGVTQTPRYLIKTRGQQVTLSCSPISGHRSVSWYQQTPGQGLQFLFEYFSETQRNKGNFPGRFSGRQFSNSRSEMNVSTLELGDSALYLCASSPGTGGFITEAFFGQGTRLTVV.

This chain connects TRBV5-1 to TRBJ2-7; 9 nucleotides agree with TRBD1. CDR1 and CDR2 (germline): SGHRS, YFSETQ. After removal of 4 bases from V and 3 bases from J, the junction contained 8 bases not matched to a gene. The CDR3 runs to 15 residues. This chain's CDR3 is CASSTRTGEYYEQYF. CDR3 coding DNA: TGCGCCAGCAGCACGAGGACAGGGGAATACTACGAGCAGTACTTC. Looking up the rest from reference TRBV5-1 and TRBJ2-7 gives the full variable domain: KAGVTQTPRYLIKTRGQQVTLSCSPISGHRSVSWYQQTPGQGLQFLFEYFSETQRNKGNFPGRFSGRQFSNSRSEMNVSTLELGDSALYLCASSTRTGEYYEQYFGPGTRLTVT.

In its sample, this clone was seen once. The sample contains more than one DNA sequence encoding this CDR3. The rearrangement joins TRBV5-1 to TRBJ2-1; no reliable D call. Germline loops: CDR1 SGHRS, CDR2 YFSETQ. The CDR3 extends over 15 amino acids. V was clipped by 0 bases and J by 0 bases, with 7 bases between them. The CDR3, as DNA: TGCGCCAGCAGCTTGGGACTTAGCTCCTACAATGAGCAGTTCTTC. This gives the protein CASSLGLSSYNEQFF.

V gene TRBV19 combines with J gene TRBJ1-5; D is possibly TRBD1 (5 bases). Looked up from germline, CDR1 is LNHDA and CDR2 is SQIVND (reference sequence). The V end lost 7 bases, the J end lost 3 bases, and 16 bases lay between the germline ends. This CDR3 comprises 15 residues. This CDR3 is CASTHGQGPNQPQHF. The CDR3 coding sequence is TGTGCCAGTACCCATGGGCAGGGCCCCAATCAGCCCCAGCATTTT.

This clone was observed a single time. V usage is TRBV27 and J usage is TRBJ1-1; TRBD1 matches 7 bases. The CDR3 covers 15 residues. The V and J ends lost 6 bases and 0 bases, in that order; junction bases with no gene match: 7. Germline V gene data show CDR1 as MNHEY and CDR2 as SMNVEV (reference sequence). The CDR3 bases are TGTGCCAGCAGGCTTCAGGGGGTTGTGAACACTGAAGCTTTCTTT. Amino acid sequence: CASRLQGVVNTEAFF.

The rearrangement links TRBV11-3 to TRBJ2-7; 8 nucleotides align to TRBD1. V gave up 3 bases and J gave up 3 bases; unmatched junction bases: 4. CDR1 and CDR2 from the germline V gene are SGHNT and YENEEA. The CDR3 contains 14 residues. This chain's CDR3 is CASSFSGGSYEQYF. In DNA form, the CDR3 reads TGTGCCAGCAGCTTCTCAGGGGGCAGCTACGAGCAGTACTTC.

In nucleotides, the CDR3 is TGTGCCAGCAGTTACTCCGCGGGAGACACAGATACGCAGTATTTT. It specifies CASSYSAGDTDTQYF. J is TRBJ2-3 and V is TRBV6-2 or TRBV6-3, with 7 nucleotides matching TRBD2. Germline V CDR1 and CDR2: MNHEY, SVGEGT. Trimming took 0 bases from V and 2 from J; bases not matched to a gene: 2. The CDR3 is 15 amino acids.

This chain joins TRBV6-2 or TRBV6-3 and TRBJ1-1; tentative D call: TRBD1 (6 bases). Germline CDR1 is MNHEY and CDR2 is SVGEGT. The V and J ends lost 0 bases and 0 bases respectively, with 14 bases between them. This CDR3 is built from 17 residues. CDR3 coding DNA: TGTGCCAGCAGTTACTCTTTGGGGCAGGGGCTGAACACTGAAGCTTTCTTT. Its translation is CASSYSLGQGLNTEAFF.

Only one count was recorded for this clone. This rearrangement joins TRBV27 to TRBJ2-1; 10 nucleotides agree with TRBD2. Per germline, CDR1 MNHEY and CDR2 SMNVEV (reference sequence). This CDR3 has 16 amino acids. Germline trimming cut 0 bases from V and 8 bases from J; bases unmatched to any gene: 7. CDR3 in amino acids: CASSLSIASGSHEQFF. The CDR3 nucleotides are TGTGCCAGCAGTTTATCGATAGCTAGCGGGAGTCATGAGCAGTTCTTC.

This rearrangement joins TRBV18 to TRBJ1-4; D gene uncertain. CDR3 size: 12 residues. Looked up from germline, CDR1 is KGHSH and CDR2 is LQKENI. The ends were cut back, 8 bases at V and 2 bases at J, with 6 bases in the middle. CDR3 bases: TGTGCCAGCCACGGGACTAATGAAAAACTGTTTTTT. It specifies CASHGTNEKLFF.

This clone was counted a few times. The chain's CDR3 is CASSLHGNQPQHF. In nucleotides, the CDR3 is TGTGCCAGCAGTTTACACGGTAATCAGCCCCAGCATTTT. The J gene is TRBJ1-5, the V gene TRBV12-3 or TRBV12-4; D is undetermined. This CDR3 comprises 13 residues. V shed 2 bases and J shed 4 bases, with 6 bases lying between them.

The gene calls are TRBV6-5 and TRBJ1-1, with D possibly being TRBD1 (5 bases). The CDR3 consists of 13 residues. Trimming removed 11 bases from V and 5 bases from J, with 18 bases in between. Germline CDR1 reads MNHEY; CDR2 reads SVGAGI. DNA for the CDR3: TGTGCCGCATCGGGCAGGGAAGGAACTGAAGCTTTCTTT. Translated: CAASGREGTEAFF.

Only one count was recorded for this clone. The J gene is TRBJ1-2, the V gene TRBV29-1; D is undetermined. Germline CDR1 reads SQVTM; CDR2 reads ANQGSEA. The CDR3 is made up of 8 amino acids. Trimming left V 7 bases short and J 6 bases short, with 3 bases between. CDR3 DNA sequence: TGCAGCGCCAATGGCTACACCTTC. The encoded protein is CSANGYTF.